This TCR beta chain was identified in a study of blood T cell repertoires in COVID-19. The germline CDR1 and CDR2 sequences are SGHNT and YYREEE (reference sequence). The V gene end was trimmed by 2 bases and the J gene end by 7 bases; junction bases not matched to a gene: 14. CDR3 length equals 17 residues. Source study methods: Amplification of reference gene primers provided the estimated nucleated cell counts. Produced via immunoSEQ multiplex PCR; TCRdb's table is partial and in-frame only. V and J calls and clone size are given by that table; D and trimming were obtained from the DNA. The sample includes approximately 280,000 clones, 85% of them seen just once.

The chain uses TRBV5-4 and TRBJ2-1, with 8 bases that match TRBD2. Specimen: PBMCs or T cells enriched from blood (not recorded which). The source is a woman in her forties or fifties who had recovered from COVID-19. DNA of the CDR3: TGTGCCAGCAGCTTTCAGTATTTAGCGGGGAATTTTAATGAGCAGTTCTTC. Protein sequence: CASSFQYLAGNFNEQFF.